This T cell receptor beta chain was documented in a study of T cell responses to AZD1222 COVID-19 vaccine. Findings of the study overall: Breadth and depth of Spike-specific TCRs rose after two AZD1222 doses.

Some clones are missing from TCRdb's copy, which holds only in-frame ones; the method was immunoSEQ multiplex PCR. The table lists 84,000 or so clones, approximately 90% of them singletons, with 5.2% in the top ten. Germline values: CDR1 SGHNT, CDR2 YYREEE (reference sequence). Trimming cost V 3 bases and J 4 bases; bases outside gene matches: 4. The CDR3 extends over 14 amino acids. Turning to this clone: The antigen remains undetermined.

The V gene is TRBV5-4, the J gene TRBJ1-1; 9 nucleotides align to TRBD1. The clonotype comes from an adult in good health. The material sequenced was peripheral blood, taken on day 0 of MenACWY control vaccination. DNA of the CDR3: TGTGCCAGCAGCTGGACAGGGGTTGGCACTGAAGCTTTCTTT. It encodes CASSWTGVGTEAFF.